The clone carrying this T cell receptor beta chain was seen a few times. Its specificity is not known. A read error is possible here, since a much larger clone lies one base away. V was pared by 3 bases and J by 4 bases, with 5 bases of the junction left unmatched. From germline, CDR1 is KGHDR and CDR2 SFDVKD. The CDR3 has 16 amino acids. The record originates from a study of metastatic and nonmetastatic thyroid tumors. Patients were all untreated before their thyroid surgery. General study results and limits: It was reported that TCR beta diversity was significantly higher in malignant thyroid tumors than benign nodules, in blood and tumor.

TCRdb re-clonotyped the PCR reads via MiXCR. The sample holds tens of thousands of clones; 9% to 14% are singletons and the top ten take around 9%. The specimen was blood. The V and J genes are TRBV24-1 and TRBJ2-3; the match to TRBD1 covers 11 bases. The origin of this receptor is a male donor with papillary thyroid cancer or a benign thyroid nodule (not recorded which). Some clones in this sample may be carry-over from other donors' samples. The CDR3 is CATSDPRGQGADTQYF. DNA for the CDR3: TGTGCCACCAGTGATCCTCGGGGACAGGGGGCAGATACGCAGTATTTT.